The next 8 T cell receptor beta chains were all read from a single sample in a study of T cell repertoires in cytomegalovirus infection. For these TCRs, the target antigens are not known. TCRdb redid the calling of the reads with MiXCR, one entry per CDR3 protein. Of hundreds of thousands of distinct CDR3 sequences in the sample, roughly a third were seen once. The material sequenced was cultured PBMCs, taken from culture after CMV antigen stimulation. The receptors shown here come from a human donor in good health (CMV status not recorded). Some clones in this sample may be carry-over from other donors' samples.

V gene TRBV7-2 combines with J gene TRBJ1-3; possibly TRBD1 for D (5 bases). The V end lost 4 bases, the J end lost 0 bases, and 10 bases lay between the germline ends. Germline-derived CDR1 and CDR2 are SGHTA and FQGNSA. This CDR3 comprises 15 residues. This CDR3 is CASSSEGTSGNTIYF. CDR3 DNA: TGTGCCAGCAGCTCAGAAGGGACCTCTGGAAACACCATATATTTT.

The V gene is TRBV4-1, the J gene TRBJ2-7; 7 nucleotides agree with TRBD2. CDR3 length: 15 amino acids. Per the germline V gene, CDR1 is MGHRA and CDR2 is YSYEKL. The ends lost 8 bases at V and 0 bases at J; junction bases unmatched: 10. CDR3 bases: TGCGCCAGCCGAGGTGGGCTAGCGGACTCCTACGAGCAGTACTTC. The encoded protein is CASRGGLADSYEQYF.

This clonotype was counted a few times. The chain is built from TRBV12-3 or TRBV12-4 and TRBJ2-1, with 10 bases identical to TRBD2. CDR3 size: 15 residues. The V and J ends lost 6 bases and 4 bases, in that order; junction bases with no gene match: 6. In DNA, the CDR3 is TGTGCCAGCAGGCTTCTAGCGGGGGATTACAATGAGCAGTTCTTC. Its translation: CASRLLAGDYNEQFF.

This rearrangement joins TRBV20-1 to TRBJ2-7; 8 nucleotides line up with TRBD1. The CDR3 sequence is 13 residues long. Germline CDR1 DFQATT, CDR2 SNEGSKA (reference sequence). V lost 5 bases and J lost 0; bases outside the gene matches: 3. CDR3 DNA: TGCAGTGCTGGCACAGGGGGCTCCTACGAGCAGTACTTC. Its protein product is CSAGTGGSYEQYF.

In its sample, this clonotype was seen a few times. This chain joins TRBV28 and TRBJ2-4; D call uncertain. Germline V CDR1 and CDR2: MDHEN, SYDVKM. Between the trimmed V and J ends, which lost 0 bases and 4 bases, there was a span of 22 bases. The CDR3 is made up of 19 amino acids. The CDR3 loop is CASSLCGVSWCSPKNIQYF. CDR3 nucleotide sequence: TGTGCCAGCAGTTTATGCGGCGTATCTTGGTGCAGTCCTAAAAACATTCAGTACTTC.

This clonotype has only a few counts. This chain links TRBV10-1 with TRBJ2-3; 9 bases agree with TRBD2. The J segment lost 2 bases and the V segment lost 2 bases, leaving 11 bases of the junction unmatched. Per the germline V gene, CDR1 is WNHNN and CDR2 is SYGVQD (reference sequence). CDR3 length equals 18 residues. The CDR3 DNA is TGCGCCAGCAGTGAGCGGCGCGGGAGGGCCCGGAACACAGATACGCAGTATTTT. Translating it yields CASSERRGRARNTDTQYF.

The chain couples TRBV20-1 to TRBJ2-5; D gene ambiguous. Looked up from germline, CDR1 is DFQATT and CDR2 is SNEGSKA (reference sequence). V was trimmed by 1 base and J by 11 bases, leaving 14 bases between them. This CDR3 spans 12 amino acids. This CDR3 reads CSARAMGSIQYF. The CDR3 nucleotides are TGCAGTGCTAGAGCTATGGGGTCTATTCAGTACTTC.

This clonotype was detected a few times. The chain combines TRBV28 with TRBJ2-7; 9 bases fit TRBD1. The germline V gene encodes CDR1 MDHEN and CDR2 SYDVKM. The J segment lost 6 bases and the V segment lost 3 bases, leaving 9 bases of the junction unmatched. CDR3 length equals 15 residues. CDR3 coding DNA: TGTGCCAGCAGTTTTCGCGCACAGGGGGCGGGCGAGCAGTACTTC. Its protein is CASSFRAQGAGEQYF.